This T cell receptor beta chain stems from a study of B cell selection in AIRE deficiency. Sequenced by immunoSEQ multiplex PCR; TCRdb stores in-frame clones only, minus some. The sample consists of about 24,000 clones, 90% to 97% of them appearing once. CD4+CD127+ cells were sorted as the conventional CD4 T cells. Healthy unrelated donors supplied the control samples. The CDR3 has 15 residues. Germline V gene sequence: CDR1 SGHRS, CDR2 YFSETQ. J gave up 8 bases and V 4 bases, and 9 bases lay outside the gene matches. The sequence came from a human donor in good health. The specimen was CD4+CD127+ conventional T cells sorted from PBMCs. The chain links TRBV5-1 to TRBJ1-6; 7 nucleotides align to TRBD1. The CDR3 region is CASSPRQGGDSPLHF. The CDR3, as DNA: TGCGCCAGCAGCCCTCGACAGGGTGGTGATTCACCCCTCCACTTT.